This T cell receptor (beta chain) comes out of a study of cytomegalovirus exposure and HLA in healthy donors. The study's findings and limits: In a later analysis, TCR beta V- and J-gene trimming showed a link to a missense DCLRE1C variant.

With respect to this clone: As yet, its antigen is unknown.

Trimming removed 5 bases at V and 7 bases at J, with 15 bases between. CDR3 size: 13 residues. In germline, CDR1 is LNHDA, CDR2 SQIVND (reference sequence). PCR involved 60 Vbeta and 13 Jbeta primers. Only in-frame clones appear in the TCRdb table, and some are missing; sequencing was by immunoSEQ multiplex PCR. This sample yields about 78,000 clones, of which roughly 72% are seen a single time; 11% belongs to the top ten. The sequence was obtained from a woman aged 40 to 50 in good health and CMV-seropositive. Sequencing used PBMCs. The chain recombines TRBV19 with TRBJ2-7, with D uncertain. The CDR3 region has the DNA TGTGCCAGTAGTCCGCGAAAGTTTTGGGAGCAGTACTTC. This sequence encodes CASSPRKFWEQYF.